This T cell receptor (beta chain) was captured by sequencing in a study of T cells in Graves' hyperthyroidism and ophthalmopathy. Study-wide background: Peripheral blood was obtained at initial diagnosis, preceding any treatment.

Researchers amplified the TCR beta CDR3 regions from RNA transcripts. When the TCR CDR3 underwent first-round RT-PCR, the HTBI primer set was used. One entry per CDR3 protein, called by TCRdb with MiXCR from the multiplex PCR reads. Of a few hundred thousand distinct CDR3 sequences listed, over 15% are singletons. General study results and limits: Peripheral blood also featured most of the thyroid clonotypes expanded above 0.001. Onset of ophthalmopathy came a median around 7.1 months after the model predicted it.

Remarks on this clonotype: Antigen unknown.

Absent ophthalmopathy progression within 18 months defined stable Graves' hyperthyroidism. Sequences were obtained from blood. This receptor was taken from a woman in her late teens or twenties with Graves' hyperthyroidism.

CDR3 loop: CASSDLDEQYF. The CDR3 region has the DNA TGTGCCAGCAGCGACTTAGACGAGCAGTACTTC. V and J are TRBV6-1 and TRBJ2-7; no firm D call. The CDR3 is 11 amino acids. Germline CDR1 and CDR2: MNHNS and SASEGT. The V gene lost 6 bases and the J gene lost 5 bases, with 8 bases spanning the gap.